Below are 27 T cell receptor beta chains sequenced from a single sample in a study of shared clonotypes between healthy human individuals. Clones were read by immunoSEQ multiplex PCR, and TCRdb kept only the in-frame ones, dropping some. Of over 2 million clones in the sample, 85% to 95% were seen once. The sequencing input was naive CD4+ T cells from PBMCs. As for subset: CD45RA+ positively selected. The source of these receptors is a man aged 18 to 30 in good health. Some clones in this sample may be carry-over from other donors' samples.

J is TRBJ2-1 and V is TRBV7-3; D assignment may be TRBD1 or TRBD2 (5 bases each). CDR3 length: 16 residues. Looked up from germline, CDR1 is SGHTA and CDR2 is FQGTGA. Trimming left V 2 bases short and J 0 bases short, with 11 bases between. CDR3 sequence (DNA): TGTGCCAGCAGCTTAGGGGGTTACCCCTCCTACAATGAGCAGTTCTTC. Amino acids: CASSLGGYPSYNEQFF.

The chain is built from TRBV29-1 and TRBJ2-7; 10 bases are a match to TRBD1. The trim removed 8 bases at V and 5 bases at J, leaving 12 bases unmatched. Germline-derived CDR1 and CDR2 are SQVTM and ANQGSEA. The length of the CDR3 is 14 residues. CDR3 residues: CSYSDRGLNHEQYF. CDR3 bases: TGCAGCTACTCAGACAGGGGGCTTAACCACGAGCAGTACTTC.

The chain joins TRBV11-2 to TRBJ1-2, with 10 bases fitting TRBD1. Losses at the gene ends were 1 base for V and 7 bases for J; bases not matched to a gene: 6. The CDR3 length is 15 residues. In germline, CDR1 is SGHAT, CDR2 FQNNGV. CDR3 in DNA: TGTGCCAGCAGCTTAGTCCCCGGGACAGGGGTTGGCTACACCTTC. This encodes CASSLVPGTGVGYTF.

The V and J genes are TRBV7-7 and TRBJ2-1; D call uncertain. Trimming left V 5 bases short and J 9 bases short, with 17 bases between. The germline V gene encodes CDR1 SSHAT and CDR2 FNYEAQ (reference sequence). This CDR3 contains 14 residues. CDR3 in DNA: TGTGCCAGCAGCCCACGATCAGGTTTTAGTGAGCAGTTCTTC. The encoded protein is CASSPRSGFSEQFF. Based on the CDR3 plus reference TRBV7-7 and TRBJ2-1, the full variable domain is GAGVSQSPRYKVTKRGQDVTLRCDPISSHATLYWYQQALGQGPEFLTYFNYEAQPDKSGLPSDRFSAERPEGSISTLTIQRTEQRDSAMYRCASSPRSGFSEQFFGPGTRLTVL.

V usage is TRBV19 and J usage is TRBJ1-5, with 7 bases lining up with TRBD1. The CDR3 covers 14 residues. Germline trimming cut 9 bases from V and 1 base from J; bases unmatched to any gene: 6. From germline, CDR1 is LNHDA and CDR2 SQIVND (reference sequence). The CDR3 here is CASDRAGSNQPQHF. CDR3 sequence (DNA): TGTGCCAGCGACAGGGCGGGGAGCAATCAGCCCCAGCATTTT.

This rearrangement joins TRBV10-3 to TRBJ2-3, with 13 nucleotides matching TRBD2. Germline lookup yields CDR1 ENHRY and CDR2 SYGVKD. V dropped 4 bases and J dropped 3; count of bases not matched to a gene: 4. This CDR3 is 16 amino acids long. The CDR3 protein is CAISVGLAGVTDTQYF. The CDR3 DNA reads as TGTGCCATCAGTGTAGGACTAGCGGGAGTGACAGATACGCAGTATTTT.

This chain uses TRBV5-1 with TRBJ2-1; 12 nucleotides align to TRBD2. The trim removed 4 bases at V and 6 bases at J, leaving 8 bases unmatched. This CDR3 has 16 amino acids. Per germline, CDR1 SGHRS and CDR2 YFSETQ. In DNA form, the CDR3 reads TGCGCCAGCAGCCTAGAAATACTAGCGGGAGGCAATGAGCAGTTCTTC. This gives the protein CASSLEILAGGNEQFF.

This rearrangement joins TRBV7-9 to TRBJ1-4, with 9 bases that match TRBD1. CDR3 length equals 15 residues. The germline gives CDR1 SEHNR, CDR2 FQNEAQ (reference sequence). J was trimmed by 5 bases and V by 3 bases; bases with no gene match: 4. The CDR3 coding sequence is TGTGCCAGCAGCTTTCAAGACAGGGGGAATGAAAAACTGTTTTTT. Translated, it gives CASSFQDRGNEKLFF.

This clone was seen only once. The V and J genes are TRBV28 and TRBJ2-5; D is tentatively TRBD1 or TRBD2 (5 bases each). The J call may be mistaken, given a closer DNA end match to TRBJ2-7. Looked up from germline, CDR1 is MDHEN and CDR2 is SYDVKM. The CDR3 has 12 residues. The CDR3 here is CASMGVSYEQYF. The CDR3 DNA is TGTGCCAGCATGGGGGTTTCCTACGAGCAGTACTTC.

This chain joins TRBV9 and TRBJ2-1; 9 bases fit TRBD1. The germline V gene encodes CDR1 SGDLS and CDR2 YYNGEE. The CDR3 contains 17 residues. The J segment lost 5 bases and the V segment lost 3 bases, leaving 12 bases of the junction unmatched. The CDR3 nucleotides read TGTGCCAGCAGCGCACTACTTGGGACAGGGATCCACAATGAGCAGTTCTTC. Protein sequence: CASSALLGTGIHNEQFF.

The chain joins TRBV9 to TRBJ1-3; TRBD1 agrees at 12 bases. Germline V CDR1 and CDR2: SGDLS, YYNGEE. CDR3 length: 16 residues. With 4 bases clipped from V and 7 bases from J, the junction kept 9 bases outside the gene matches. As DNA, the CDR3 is TGTGCCAGCAGCCCCTGGGGACAGGGGGCTCTCAACACCATATATTTT. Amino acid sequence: CASSPWGQGALNTIYF.

The CDR3: CASSSPTGGVNEQYF. CDR3 nucleotides: TGTGCCAGCAGTTCTCCCACAGGGGGCGTTAACGAGCAGTACTTC. The chain couples TRBV28 to TRBJ2-7; 9 bases line up with TRBD1. The CDR3 consists of 15 residues. With V trimmed by 4 bases and J by 5 bases, 9 bases remained unmatched. CDR1 MDHEN and CDR2 SYDVKM come from the germline V gene. The variable domain in full, completed from reference TRBV28 and TRBJ2-7, reads DVKVTQSSRYLVKRTGEKVFLECVQDMDHENMFWYRQDPGLGLRLIYFSYDVKMKEKGDIPEGYSVSREKKERFSLILESASTNQTSMYLCASSSPTGGVNEQYFGPGTRLTVT.

The CDR3, as DNA: TGTGCCATCAGCCTCAATTCGGGTGGATCGGAGACCCAGTACTTC. It encodes CAISLNSGGSETQYF. The chain combines TRBV10-3 with TRBJ2-5, with D uncertain. In germline, CDR1 is ENHRY, CDR2 SYGVKD. The V and J ends lost 6 bases and 5 bases respectively, with 19 bases between them. The CDR3 runs to 15 residues.

For the CDR3, the DNA is TGTGCCAGTAGTATAGAATCGACTCTACGGACGGGCACAGATACGCAGTATTTT. The encoded protein is CASSIESTLRTGTDTQYF. V usage is TRBV19 and J usage is TRBJ2-3; no definite D call. CDR3 length equals 18 residues. V dropped 0 bases and J dropped 1 base, with 17 bases sitting between them. CDR1 and CDR2 from the germline V gene are LNHDA and SQIVND (reference sequence).

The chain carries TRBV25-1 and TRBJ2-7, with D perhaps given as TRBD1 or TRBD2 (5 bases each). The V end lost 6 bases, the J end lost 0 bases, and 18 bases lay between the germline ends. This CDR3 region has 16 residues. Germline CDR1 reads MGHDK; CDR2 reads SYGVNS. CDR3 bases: TGTGCCAGCAGCCCACCGGGACCCAGGAGCTCCTACGAGCAGTACTTC. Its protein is CASSPPGPRSSYEQYF.

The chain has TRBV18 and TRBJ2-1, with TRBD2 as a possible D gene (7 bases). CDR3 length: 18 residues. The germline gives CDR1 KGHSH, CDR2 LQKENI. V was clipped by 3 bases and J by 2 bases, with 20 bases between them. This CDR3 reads CASSPRRGAEETYNEQFF. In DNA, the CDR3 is TGTGCCAGCTCACCCCGTCGGGGGGCGGAAGAAACCTACAATGAGCAGTTCTTC. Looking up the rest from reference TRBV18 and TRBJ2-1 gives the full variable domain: NAGVMQNPRHLVRRRGQEARLRCSPMKGHSHVYWYRQLPEEGLKFMVYLQKENIIDESGMPKERFSAEFPKEGPSILRIQQVVRGDSAAYFCASSPRRGAEETYNEQFFGPGTRLTVL.

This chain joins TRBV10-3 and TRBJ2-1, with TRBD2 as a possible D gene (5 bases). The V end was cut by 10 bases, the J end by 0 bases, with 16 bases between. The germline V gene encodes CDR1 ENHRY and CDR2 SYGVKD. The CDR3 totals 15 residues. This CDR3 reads CASGGGGSSYNEQFF. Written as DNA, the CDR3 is TGTGCCAGCGGAGGAGGCGGCAGCTCCTACAATGAGCAGTTCTTC.

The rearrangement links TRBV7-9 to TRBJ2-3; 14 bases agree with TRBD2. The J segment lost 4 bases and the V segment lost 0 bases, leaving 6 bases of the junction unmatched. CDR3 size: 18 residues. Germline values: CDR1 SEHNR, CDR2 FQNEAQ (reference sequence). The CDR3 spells CASSLARGLAGVPDTQYF. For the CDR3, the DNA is TGTGCCAGCAGCTTAGCTAGGGGACTAGCGGGAGTCCCAGATACGCAGTATTTT. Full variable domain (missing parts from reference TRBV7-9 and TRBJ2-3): DTGVSQNPRHKITKRGQNVTFRCDPISEHNRLYWYRQTLGQGPEFLTYFQNEAQLEKSRLLSDRFSAERPKGSFSTLEIQRTEQGDSAMYLCASSLARGLAGVPDTQYFGPGTRLTVL.

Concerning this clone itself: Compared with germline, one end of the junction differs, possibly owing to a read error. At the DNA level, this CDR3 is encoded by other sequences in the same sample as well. The CDR3 spells CASSLGVNYGYTF. Written as DNA, the CDR3 is TGCGCCAGCAGTTTGGGTGTAAACTATGGCTACACCTTC. V usage is TRBV5-1 and J usage is TRBJ1-2; no clear D gene. In germline, CDR1 is SGHRS, CDR2 YFSETQ. This CDR3 region has 13 residues.

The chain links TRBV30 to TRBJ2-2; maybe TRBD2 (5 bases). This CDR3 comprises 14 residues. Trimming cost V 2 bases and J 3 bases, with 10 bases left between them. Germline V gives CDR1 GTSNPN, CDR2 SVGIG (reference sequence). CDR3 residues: CAWSTGSDTGELFF. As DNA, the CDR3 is TGTGCCTGGAGTACGGGATCGGACACCGGGGAGCTGTTTTTT.

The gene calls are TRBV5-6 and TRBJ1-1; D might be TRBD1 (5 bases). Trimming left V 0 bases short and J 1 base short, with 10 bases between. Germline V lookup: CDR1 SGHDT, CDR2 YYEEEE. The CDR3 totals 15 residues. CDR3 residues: CASSLVRQGNTEAFF. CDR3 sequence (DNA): TGTGCCAGCAGCTTGGTTCGCCAGGGGAACACTGAAGCTTTCTTT.

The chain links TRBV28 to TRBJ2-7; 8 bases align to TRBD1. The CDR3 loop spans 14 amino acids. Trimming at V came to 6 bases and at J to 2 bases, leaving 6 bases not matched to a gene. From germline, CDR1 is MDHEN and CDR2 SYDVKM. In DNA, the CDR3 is TGTGCCAGCAGCCCAGGGGGCAGGACCTACGAGCAGTACTTC. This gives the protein CASSPGGRTYEQYF.

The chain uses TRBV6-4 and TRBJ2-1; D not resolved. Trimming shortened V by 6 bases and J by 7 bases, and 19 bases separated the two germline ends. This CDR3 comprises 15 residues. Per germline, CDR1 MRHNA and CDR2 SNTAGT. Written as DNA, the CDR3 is TGTGCCAGCAGCTACGATCAGACTCCCGGGAATGAGCAGTTCTTC. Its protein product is CASSYDQTPGNEQFF.

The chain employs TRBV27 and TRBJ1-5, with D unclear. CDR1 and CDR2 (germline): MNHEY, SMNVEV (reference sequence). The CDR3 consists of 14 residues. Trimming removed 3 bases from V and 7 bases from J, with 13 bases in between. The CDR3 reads CASSLRGVLQPQHF. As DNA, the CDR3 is TGTGCCAGCAGTTTGCGCGGGGTGTTGCAGCCCCAGCATTTT.

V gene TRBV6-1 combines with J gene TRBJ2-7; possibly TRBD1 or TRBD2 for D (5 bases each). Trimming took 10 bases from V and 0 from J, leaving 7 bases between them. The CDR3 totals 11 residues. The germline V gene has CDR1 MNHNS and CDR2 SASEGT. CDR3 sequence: CATGPSYEQYF. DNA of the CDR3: TGTGCCACGGGGCCCTCCTACGAGCAGTACTTC.

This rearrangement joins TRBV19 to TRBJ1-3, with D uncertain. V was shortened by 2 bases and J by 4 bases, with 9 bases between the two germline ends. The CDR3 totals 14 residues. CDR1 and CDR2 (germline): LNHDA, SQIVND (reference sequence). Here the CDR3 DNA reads TGTGCCAGTAGTATACAGCCGGCGGGAAACACCATATATTTT. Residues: CASSIQPAGNTIYF.

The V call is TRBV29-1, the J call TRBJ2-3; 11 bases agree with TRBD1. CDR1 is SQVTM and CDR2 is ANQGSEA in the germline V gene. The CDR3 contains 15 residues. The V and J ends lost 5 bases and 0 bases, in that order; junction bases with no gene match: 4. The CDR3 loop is CSVLRDRGSTDTQYF. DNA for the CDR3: TGCAGCGTTCTCCGGGACAGGGGGAGCACAGATACGCAGTATTTT.